The entry below describes one T cell receptor beta chain. Its matching antigen is unknown. The length of the CDR3 is 11 residues. The germline V and J ends were trimmed by 6 bases and 3 bases, with 6 bases remaining between them. CDR1 is ENHRY and CDR2 is SYGVKD in the germline V gene. A sort by CD45RO/CCR7/CD25/CD127/CD95/CD27 yielded CD4+ naive, central memory, regulatory and stem cell-like memory cells. The sample is drawn from a study of beta chain features in type 1 diabetes. Study-wide context: All samples together contributed 100 million to 120 million sorted cells for examination. Findings of the study overall: Shorter templates may be favored by PCR, equally so in patients and controls.

Expressed TCRB transcripts were sequenced because the entire RNA isolate underwent reverse transcription. Sequenced naive, central memory and regulatory T cell samples produced an average of about 3.7 million reads. Sequencing was performed with immunoSEQ multiplex PCR; in TCRdb, only in-frame clones are kept and a portion is missing. The sample contains over 150,000 clones, approximately 8.1% of which appear only once. The specimen sequenced was central memory CD4+ T cells from blood. The rearrangement links TRBV10-3 to TRBJ2-7; D might be TRBD2 (6 bases). This receptor was identified in a man in his late teens or twenties in good health. This CDR3 reads CAIRGGYEQYF. DNA of the CDR3: TGTGCCATCAGGGGGGGCTACGAGCAGTACTTC.